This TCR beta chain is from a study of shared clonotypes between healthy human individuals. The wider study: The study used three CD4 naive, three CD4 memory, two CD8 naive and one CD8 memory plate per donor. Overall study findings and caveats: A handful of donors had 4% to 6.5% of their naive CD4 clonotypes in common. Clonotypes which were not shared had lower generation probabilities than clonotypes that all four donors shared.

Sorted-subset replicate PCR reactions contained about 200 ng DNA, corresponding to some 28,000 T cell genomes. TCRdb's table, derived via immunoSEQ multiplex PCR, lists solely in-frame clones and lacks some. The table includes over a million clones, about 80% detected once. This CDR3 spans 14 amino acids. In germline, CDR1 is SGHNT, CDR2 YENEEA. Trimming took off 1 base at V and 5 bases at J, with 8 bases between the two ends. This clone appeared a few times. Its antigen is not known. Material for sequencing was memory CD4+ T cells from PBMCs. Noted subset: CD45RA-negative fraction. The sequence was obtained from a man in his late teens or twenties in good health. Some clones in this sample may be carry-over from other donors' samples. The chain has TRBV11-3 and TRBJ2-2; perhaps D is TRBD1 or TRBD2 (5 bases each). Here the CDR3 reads CASSLGGDTGELFF. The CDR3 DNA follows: TGTGCCAGCAGCTTAGGAGGGGATACCGGGGAGCTGTTTTTT.